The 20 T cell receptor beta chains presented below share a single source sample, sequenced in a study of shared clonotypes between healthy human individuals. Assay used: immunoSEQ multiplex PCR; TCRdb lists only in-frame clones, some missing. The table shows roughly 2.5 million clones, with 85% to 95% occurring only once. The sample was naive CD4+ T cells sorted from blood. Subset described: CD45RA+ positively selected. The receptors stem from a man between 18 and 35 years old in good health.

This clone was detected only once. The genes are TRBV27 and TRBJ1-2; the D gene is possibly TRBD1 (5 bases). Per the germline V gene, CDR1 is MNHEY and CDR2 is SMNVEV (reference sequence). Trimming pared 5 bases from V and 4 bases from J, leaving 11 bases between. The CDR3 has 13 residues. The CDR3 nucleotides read TGTGCCAGCAGTGAGGGGTGGAGCTATGGCTACACCTTC. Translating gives CASSEGWSYGYTF.

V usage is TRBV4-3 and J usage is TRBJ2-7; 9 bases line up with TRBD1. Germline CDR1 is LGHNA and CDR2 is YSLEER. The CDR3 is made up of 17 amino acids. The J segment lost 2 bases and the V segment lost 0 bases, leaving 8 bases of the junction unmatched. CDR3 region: CASSQDYGTGITYEQYF. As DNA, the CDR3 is TGCGCCAGCAGCCAAGATTACGGGACAGGGATAACCTACGAGCAGTACTTC.

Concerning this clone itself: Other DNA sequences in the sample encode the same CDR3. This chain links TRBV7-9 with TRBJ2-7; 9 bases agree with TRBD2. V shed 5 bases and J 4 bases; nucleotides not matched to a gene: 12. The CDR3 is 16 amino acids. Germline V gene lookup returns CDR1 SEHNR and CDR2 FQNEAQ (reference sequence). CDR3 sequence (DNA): TGTGCCAGCAGCCCGGGATTAGCGGGAGATTTGTACGAGCAGTACTTC. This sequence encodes CASSPGLAGDLYEQYF.

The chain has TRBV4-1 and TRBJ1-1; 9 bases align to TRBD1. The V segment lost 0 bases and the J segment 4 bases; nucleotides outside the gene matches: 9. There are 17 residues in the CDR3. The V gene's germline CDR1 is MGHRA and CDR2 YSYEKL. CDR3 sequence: CASSQDFGDRVPTEAFF. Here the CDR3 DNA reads TGCGCCAGCAGCCAAGATTTTGGGGACAGGGTGCCCACTGAAGCTTTCTTT.

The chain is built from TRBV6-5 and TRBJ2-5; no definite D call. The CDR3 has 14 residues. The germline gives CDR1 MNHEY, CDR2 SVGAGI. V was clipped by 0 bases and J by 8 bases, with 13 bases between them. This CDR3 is CASSYSRTTSTQYF. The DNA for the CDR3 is TGTGCCAGCAGTTACTCGAGAACGACGTCTACCCAGTACTTC.

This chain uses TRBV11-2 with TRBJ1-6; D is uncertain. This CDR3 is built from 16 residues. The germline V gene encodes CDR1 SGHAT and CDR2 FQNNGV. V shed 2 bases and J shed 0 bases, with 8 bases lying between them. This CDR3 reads CASSLQRSSYNSPLHF. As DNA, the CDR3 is TGTGCCAGCAGCTTACAGAGAAGCTCCTATAATTCACCCCTCCACTTT.

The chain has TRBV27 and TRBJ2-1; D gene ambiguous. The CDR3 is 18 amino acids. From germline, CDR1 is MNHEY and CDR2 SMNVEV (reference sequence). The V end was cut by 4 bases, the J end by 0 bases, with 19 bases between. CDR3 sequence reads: CASSSHGGGSSSYNEQFF. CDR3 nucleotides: TGTGCCAGCAGTTCCCACGGTGGCGGCTCCAGCTCCTACAATGAGCAGTTCTTC.

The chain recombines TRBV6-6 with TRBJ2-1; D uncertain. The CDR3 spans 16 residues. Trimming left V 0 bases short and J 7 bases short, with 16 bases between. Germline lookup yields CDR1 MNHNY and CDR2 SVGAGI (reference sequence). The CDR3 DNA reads TGTGCCAGCAGTTACTCCCTTGGTGCCAGCCTGAATGAGCAGTTCTTC. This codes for CASSYSLGASLNEQFF.

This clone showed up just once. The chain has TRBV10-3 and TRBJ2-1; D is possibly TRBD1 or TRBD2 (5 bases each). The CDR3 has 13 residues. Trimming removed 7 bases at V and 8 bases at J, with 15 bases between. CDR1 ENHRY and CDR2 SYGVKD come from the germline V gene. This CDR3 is CAIKQGALDEQFF. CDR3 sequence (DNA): TGTGCCATCAAGCAGGGAGCTTTAGATGAGCAGTTCTTC.

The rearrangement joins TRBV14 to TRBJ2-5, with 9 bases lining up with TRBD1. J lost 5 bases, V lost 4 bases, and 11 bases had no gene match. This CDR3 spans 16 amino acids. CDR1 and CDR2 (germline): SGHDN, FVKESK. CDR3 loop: CASSPTGGRYVETQYF. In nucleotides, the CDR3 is TGTGCCAGCAGCCCAACAGGGGGCCGGTATGTTGAGACCCAGTACTTC.

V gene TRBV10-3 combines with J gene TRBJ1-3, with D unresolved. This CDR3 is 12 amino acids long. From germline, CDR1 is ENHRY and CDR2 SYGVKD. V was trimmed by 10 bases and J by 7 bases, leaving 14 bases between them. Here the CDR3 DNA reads TGTGCCAACTCGAGACTTGGCAACACCATATATTTT. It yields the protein CANSRLGNTIYF.

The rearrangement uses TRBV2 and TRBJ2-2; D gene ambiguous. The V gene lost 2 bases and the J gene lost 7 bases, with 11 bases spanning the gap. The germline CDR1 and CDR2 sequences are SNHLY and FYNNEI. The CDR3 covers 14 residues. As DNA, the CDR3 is TGTGCCAGCAGTGAAAGCCCTGATTTCGGGGAGCTGTTTTTT. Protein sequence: CASSESPDFGELFF.

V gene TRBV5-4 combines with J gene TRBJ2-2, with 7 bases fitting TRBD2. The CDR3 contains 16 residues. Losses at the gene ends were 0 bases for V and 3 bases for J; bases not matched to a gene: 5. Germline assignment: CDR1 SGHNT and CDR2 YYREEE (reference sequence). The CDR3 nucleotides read TGTGCCAGCAGCTTGGCGGGAGGAGGGGACACCGGGGAGCTGTTTTTT. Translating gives CASSLAGGGDTGELFF.

CDR3 region: CASSTRLAGGGTSSYNEQFF. DNA for the CDR3: TGTGCCAGCAGCACCCGACTAGCGGGAGGGGGAACGAGCTCCTACAATGAGCAGTTCTTC. This chain connects TRBV7-8 to TRBJ2-1; 14 bases agree with TRBD2. CDR3 length equals 20 residues. V was pared by 5 bases and J by 0 bases, with 12 bases of the junction left unmatched. Germline V gene data show CDR1 as SGHVS and CDR2 as FQNEAQ.

CDR3 sequence (DNA): TGTGCCAGCTGCCGGGATGGGATCACCTACGAGCAGTACTTC. It specifies CASCRDGITYEQYF. The gene calls are TRBV18 and TRBJ2-7, with D perhaps TRBD2 (5 bases). Germline loops: CDR1 KGHSH, CDR2 LQKENI. This CDR3 has 14 residues. The V gene lost 7 bases and the J gene lost 2 bases, with 15 bases spanning the gap.

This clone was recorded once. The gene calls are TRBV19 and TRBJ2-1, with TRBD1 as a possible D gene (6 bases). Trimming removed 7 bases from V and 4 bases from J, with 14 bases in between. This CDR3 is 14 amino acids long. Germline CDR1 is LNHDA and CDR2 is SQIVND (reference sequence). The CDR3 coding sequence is TGTGCCAGTACCCACGGGACAATGTACAATGAGCAGTTCTTC. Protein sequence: CASTHGTMYNEQFF.

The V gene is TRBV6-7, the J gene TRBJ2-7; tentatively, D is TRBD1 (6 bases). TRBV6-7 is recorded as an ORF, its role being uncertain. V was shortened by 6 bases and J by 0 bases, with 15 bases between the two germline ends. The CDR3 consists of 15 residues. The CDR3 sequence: CASSIRTVASYEQYF. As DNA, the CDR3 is TGTGCCAGCAGCATACGGACAGTCGCCTCCTACGAGCAGTACTTC.

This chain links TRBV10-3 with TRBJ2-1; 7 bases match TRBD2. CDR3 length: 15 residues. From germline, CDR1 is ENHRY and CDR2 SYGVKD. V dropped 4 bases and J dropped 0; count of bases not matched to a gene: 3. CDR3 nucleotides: TGTGCCATCAGTGGACTAGCCCTCTCCTACAATGAGCAGTTCTTC. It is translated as CAISGLALSYNEQFF.

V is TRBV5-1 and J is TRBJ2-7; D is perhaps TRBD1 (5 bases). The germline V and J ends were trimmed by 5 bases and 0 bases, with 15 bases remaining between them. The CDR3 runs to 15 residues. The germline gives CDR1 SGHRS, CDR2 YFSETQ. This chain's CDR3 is CASRYGQSSSYEQYF. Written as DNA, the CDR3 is TGCGCCAGCAGGTATGGACAATCCTCCTCCTACGAGCAGTACTTC.

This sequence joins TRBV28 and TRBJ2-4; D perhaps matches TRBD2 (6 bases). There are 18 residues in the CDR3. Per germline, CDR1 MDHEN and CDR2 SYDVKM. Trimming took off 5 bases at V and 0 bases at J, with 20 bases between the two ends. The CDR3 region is CASSPTLASSLAKNIQYF. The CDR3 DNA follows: TGTGCCAGCAGTCCTACGCTAGCGTCAAGTCTAGCCAAAAACATTCAGTACTTC.